The next 17 T cell receptor beta chains were all read from a single sample in a study of PD-L1 blockade in urothelial cancer. Generated by immunoSEQ multiplex PCR, the TCRdb table keeps only in-frame clones and is missing some. The sample includes more than 40,000 clones, 82% seen only once; the top ten take approximately 1.7%. Sample time point: pretreatment peripheral blood. Material: PBMCs, obtained around atezolizumab (anti-PD-L1) treatment. The receptors shown here come from a man aged 50 to 59 with urothelial cancer.

Note on this clone: Sequence at one end of the junction differs from germline and may be a read error. The chain combines TRBV7-7 with TRBJ1-4; unclear D gene. Germline V gene data show CDR1 as SSHAT and CDR2 as FNYEAQ (reference sequence). This CDR3 region has 15 residues. DNA of the CDR3: TGTGCTAGCAGCCAGGCGGGGAACCCTAATGAAAAACTGTTTTTT. Residues: CASSQAGNPNEKLFF.

V is TRBV6-5 and J is TRBJ1-1; weak D call: TRBD1 (6 bases). CDR1 is MNHEY and CDR2 is SVGAGI in the germline V gene. The CDR3 contains 14 residues. Here the CDR3 reads CAAGTLYSGTEAFF. As DNA, the CDR3 is TGTGCTGCCGGGACATTATATAGTGGGACTGAAGCTTTCTTT.

The chain employs TRBV5-4 and TRBJ2-2, with 11 bases identical to TRBD1. The CDR3 covers 18 residues. In germline, CDR1 is SGHNT, CDR2 YYREEE (reference sequence). V lost 4 bases, J lost 8 bases, and 16 bases stayed unmatched. The CDR3 DNA reads as TGTGCCAGCAGCCTGGACCCCCCGGGACAGGGGGTTTCTGGGGAGCTGTTTTTT. Protein product: CASSLDPPGQGVSGELFF.

This clone turned up a few times. This chain connects TRBV10-1 to TRBJ2-1, with 8 bases that match TRBD2. The germline CDR1 and CDR2 sequences are WNHNN and SYGVQD (reference sequence). Trimming removed 8 bases from V and 9 bases from J; junction bases left unmatched: 9. The CDR3 runs 13 residues. The CDR3 DNA reads TGCGCCAGCGGGGGGGCTGGGACTAGTGAGCAGTTCTTC. Amino acid sequence: CASGGAGTSEQFF.

This chain joins TRBV19 and TRBJ2-3; no clear D gene. CDR3 size: 13 residues. V was cut by 5 bases and J by 0 bases, with 6 bases left in between. From germline, CDR1 is LNHDA and CDR2 SQIVND (reference sequence). The CDR3 loop reads CASSPTSTDTQYF. The CDR3, as DNA: TGTGCCAGTAGTCCCACTAGCACAGATACGCAGTATTTT.

V and J are TRBV18 and TRBJ1-4, with D hard to call. The CDR3 has 16 amino acids. CDR1 and CDR2 (germline): KGHSH, LQKENI. V dropped 3 bases and J dropped 8 bases, with 19 bases sitting between them. The CDR3 coding sequence is TGTGCCAGCTCACCCATCTTCCTAGAGCCCGGGGAAAAACTGTTTTTT. Translation gives CASSPIFLEPGEKLFF.

This clone was seen more than once but under ten times. The chain is built from TRBV7-6 and TRBJ2-5; D possibly corresponds to TRBD2 (7 bases). CDR3 length: 13 residues. CDR1 SGHVS and CDR2 FNYEAQ come from the germline V gene. The V end was cut by 1 base, the J end by 5 bases, with 8 bases between. CDR3 sequence: CASSLEGGETQYF. The CDR3, as DNA: TGTGCCAGCAGCTTAGAGGGGGGGGAGACCCAGTACTTC.

The chain links TRBV9 to TRBJ1-2; D not resolved. Per germline, CDR1 SGDLS and CDR2 YYNGEE. The CDR3 has 14 amino acids. The V gene lost 3 bases and the J gene lost 6 bases, with 15 bases spanning the gap. In nucleotides, the CDR3 is TGTGCCAGCAGCGCCACGGGATTCCCGAATGGCTACACCTTC. Encoded protein: CASSATGFPNGYTF.

The chain carries TRBV6-5 and TRBJ2-7; no reliable D call. The ends were cut back, 6 bases at V and 0 bases at J, with 9 bases in the middle. This CDR3 has 13 amino acids. CDR1 and CDR2 (germline): MNHEY, SVGAGI. The CDR3 is CASRLRFSYEQYF. CDR3 sequence (DNA): TGTGCCAGCAGGCTGCGATTCTCCTACGAGCAGTACTTC.

This clone was seen more than once but under ten times. This chain links TRBV11-3 with TRBJ1-1; D might be TRBD1 (6 bases). V lost 0 bases to trimming and J lost 7 bases, with 12 bases between them. This CDR3 region has 14 residues. CDR1 is SGHNT, CDR2 YENEEA, per germline. Written as DNA, the CDR3 is TGTGCCAGCAGCTTAGACAGGGGTATCAGTGAAGCTTTCTTT. It specifies CASSLDRGISEAFF.

The rearrangement links TRBV6-5 to TRBJ2-7; D may be TRBD2 (5 bases). The CDR3 is 15 amino acids. Trimming removed 6 bases at V and 5 bases at J, with 20 bases between. Looked up from germline, CDR1 is MNHEY and CDR2 is SVGAGI. The CDR3 coding sequence is TGTGCCAGCAGGTCGGCCCGGAAGGAGGTCCACGAGCAGTACTTC. Its protein product is CASRSARKEVHEQYF.

A few counts support this clone. The rearrangement uses TRBV4-1 and TRBJ2-7, with 13 bases lining up with TRBD2. Germline CDR1 MGHRA, CDR2 YSYEKL. This CDR3 is 15 amino acids long. Losses at the gene ends were 3 bases for V and 4 bases for J; bases not matched to a gene: 3. The DNA for the CDR3 is TGCGCCAGCAGCCACCCGACTAGCGGGAGGTACGAGCAGTACTTC. Translation gives CASSHPTSGRYEQYF.

Only a few counts were recorded for this clone. V is TRBV5-4 and J is TRBJ1-2; D not certain. Per germline, CDR1 SGHNT and CDR2 YYREEE (reference sequence). CDR3 length: 13 residues. V was trimmed by 2 bases and J by 4 bases, leaving 9 bases between them. The DNA of the CDR3 is TGTGCCAGCAGCTTCGTAGAATCCTATGGCTACACCTTC. As protein: CASSFVESYGYTF.

J is TRBJ1-2 and V is TRBV10-2, with no clear D. The germline gives CDR1 WSHSY, CDR2 SAAADI. With 3 bases removed from V and 8 bases from J, the gap between germline ends came to 10 bases. This CDR3 is 12 amino acids long. CDR3 in amino acids: CASSEEGGGYTF. CDR3 coding DNA: TGCGCCAGCAGTGAAGAGGGTGGCGGCTACACCTTC.

V usage is TRBV6-1 and J usage is TRBJ2-2; D is possibly TRBD1 (5 bases). The CDR3 runs 16 residues. V lost 4 bases and J 1 base, leaving 13 bases between the germline ends. Germline-derived CDR1 and CDR2 are MNHNS and SASEGT. Here the CDR3 reads CASSVLGPGNTGELFF. CDR3 sequence (DNA): TGTGCCAGCAGTGTATTGGGGCCAGGGAACACCGGGGAGCTGTTTTTT.

This CDR3 is CASSPSGGASTDTQYF. Written as DNA, the CDR3 is TGTGCCAGCAGTCCTAGCGGGGGGGCGAGCACAGATACGCAGTATTTT. The chain carries TRBV13 and TRBJ2-3; TRBD2 matches 12 bases. Looked up from germline, CDR1 is PRHDT and CDR2 is FYEKMQ (reference sequence). The trim removed 6 bases at V and 0 bases at J, leaving 4 bases unmatched. The CDR3 sequence is 16 residues long. Complete variable domain (other parts from reference TRBV13 and TRBJ2-3): AAGVIQSPRHLIKEKRETATLKCYPIPRHDTVYWYQQGPGQDPQFLISFYEKMQSDKGSIPDRFSAQQFSDYHSELNMSSLELGDSALYFCASSPSGGASTDTQYFGPGTRLTVL.

The J gene is TRBJ2-1, the V gene TRBV7-8, with TRBD2 matching over 8 bases. The CDR3 has 16 amino acids. The germline CDR1 and CDR2 sequences are SGHVS and FQNEAQ. V was clipped by 7 bases and J by 4 bases; unmatched bases: 12. The CDR3 region has the DNA TGTGCCAGCACTATCTCCCGCGGGGGGTCTTACAATGAGCAGTTCTTC. It translates to CASTISRGGSYNEQFF.